These T cell receptor beta chains were read from a single sample in a study of T cell responses to AZD1222 COVID-19 vaccine. Profiling relied on immunoSEQ multiplex PCR, and the TCRdb table lists in-frame clones only, not all of them. The sample contains around 100,000 clones, more than 75% of which appear only once. This material consisted of peripheral blood, taken on day 0 of MenACWY control vaccination. The receptor source for this set is an adult in good health. Each CDR3 is given with its conserved first and last residue. The D gene is left open where the match is weak. Size is stated for part of the rows, as once, few or many counts, or as a class when the clone is expanded.

J gene,clone size,D gene,V gene,CDR3 protein,CDR3 DNA
TRBJ2-1,-,-,TRBV11-2,CASSLSGGYNEQFF,TGTGCCAGCAGCCTCTCAGGAGGTTACAATGAGCAGTTCTTC
TRBJ2-1,-,-,TRBV9,CASSPGPSDSYNEQFF,TGTGCCAGCAGCCCAGGCCCTAGCGACTCCTACAATGAGCAGTTCTTC
TRBJ1-2,-,TRBD1,TRBV28,CASRETGGEYGYTF,TGTGCCAGCAGGGAGACAGGGGGCGAGTATGGCTACACCTTC
TRBJ1-2,-,-,TRBV5-8,CASSRRGRIYGYTF,TGTGCCAGCAGCCGTCGGGGGCGAATCTATGGCTACACCTTC
TRBJ2-7,-,-,TRBV29-1,CSARDTYYEQYF,TGCAGCGCCCGGGACACCTACTACGAGCAGTACTTC
TRBJ1-6,-,TRBD1,TRBV3-1/TRBV3-2,CASSPGGAGRSPLHF,TGTGCCAGCAGTCCAGGGGGCGCTGGACGTTCACCCCTCCACTTT
TRBJ1-1,-,TRBD1,TRBV30,CAWSGQGGTEAFF,TGTGCCTGGAGTGGACAGGGCGGGACTGAAGCTTTCTTT
TRBJ2-1,once,-,TRBV19,CASSIGEMGNEQFF,TGTGCCAGTAGTATTGGGGAAATGGGCAATGAGCAGTTCTTC
TRBJ2-5,-,TRBD2,TRBV6-1,CASSEFSGGSGVGETQYF,TGTGCCAGCAGTGAATTTTCGGGGGGGTCCGGCGTTGGAGAGACCCAGTACTTC
TRBJ2-3,-,-,TRBV5-1,CASSPMTASSTDTQYF,TGCGCCAGCAGCCCTATGACTGCTTCTAGCACAGATACGCAGTATTTT
TRBJ1-2,-,TRBD1,TRBV30,CAWSGARGQTYYGYTF,TGTGCCTGGAGTGGAGCGAGGGGGCAGACGTATTATGGCTACACCTTC
TRBJ2-1,-,TRBD2,TRBV5-4,CASSSGGNSYNEQFF,TGTGCCAGCAGCTCGGGGGGGAACTCCTACAATGAGCAGTTCTTC
TRBJ2-2,-,-,TRBV9,CASSHLGELFF,TGTGCCAGCAGCCATCTAGGGGAGCTGTTTTTT
TRBJ1-2,-,-,TRBV3-1/TRBV3-2,CASSQGYGYTF,TGTGCCAGCAGCCAGGGGTATGGCTACACCTTC
TRBJ2-7,-,-,TRBV2,CASKSLDAYEQYF,TGTGCCAGCAAGAGCCTAGACGCCTACGAGCAGTACTTC
TRBJ2-2,-,-,TRBV11-3,CASSPGLNTGELFF,TGTGCCAGCAGCCCGGGGCTGAACACCGGGGAGCTGTTTTTT
TRBJ2-1,-,TRBD2,TRBV28,CASSLSPGLAGGPEQFF,TGTGCCAGCAGTTTATCCCCGGGACTAGCGGGAGGGCCAGAGCAGTTCTTC
TRBJ2-5,-,-,TRBV3-1/TRBV3-2,CASSRKGSETQYF,TGTGCCAGCAGCCGGAAGGGTTCGGAGACCCAGTACTTC
TRBJ1-5,few,-,TRBV28,CASSAVRLGNQPQHF,TGTGCCAGCAGTGCGGTGCGGTTGGGCAATCAGCCCCAGCATTTT
TRBJ1-2,-,-,TRBV28,CASMANYGYTF,TGTGCCAGCATGGCGAACTATGGCTACACCTTC
TRBJ1-2,-,-,TRBV13,CASSLGFLQGGGRDYGYTF,TGTGCCAGCAGCTTAGGTTTCCTGCAGGGTGGAGGTCGGGACTATGGCTACACCTTC
TRBJ1-5,-,TRBD1,TRBV28,CASRGTGDNQPQHF,TGTGCCAGCAGGGGGACAGGGGACAATCAGCCCCAGCATTTT
TRBJ1-5,-,-,TRBV30,CAWSRGGQPQHF,TGTGCCTGGAGCAGGGGTGGGCAGCCCCAGCATTTT
TRBJ2-3,-,-,TRBV7-9,CASSFTDTQYF,TGTGCCAGCAGCTTCACAGATACGCAGTATTTT
TRBJ1-5,few,-,TRBV6-6,CASRTSGTPGSSPQHF,TGTGCCAGCAGGACCTCTGGGACTCCTGGTTCATCGCCCCAGCATTTT
TRBJ1-5,-,TRBD1,TRBV19,CASRLSGGASNQPQHF,TGTGCCAGTAGACTTTCAGGGGGCGCGAGCAATCAGCCCCAGCATTTT